Following are 26 T cell receptor beta chains from one sample sequenced in a study of early stage breast cancer tumors. The repertoire was sequenced with immunoSEQ multiplex PCR; TCRdb's copy has only in-frame clones and lacks some. The sample lists tens of thousands of clones; 75% to 80% were seen once. The sample was blood. These receptors all come from a person aged 55-75 years with breast cancer.

This chain joins TRBV25-1 and TRBJ2-7; TRBD1 matches 8 bases. The CDR3 runs 12 residues. In germline, CDR1 is MGHDK, CDR2 SYGVNS. Losses at the gene ends were 6 bases for V and 4 bases for J; bases not matched to a gene: 2. The CDR3 sequence is CASRQGAYEQYF. Here the CDR3 DNA reads TGTGCCAGCAGGCAGGGGGCGTACGAGCAGTACTTC.

This clone turned up a few times. The chain employs TRBV5-1 and TRBJ1-2; D call uncertain. Germline V gives CDR1 SGHRS, CDR2 YFSETQ. This CDR3 has 13 residues. V was shortened by 5 bases and J by 8 bases, with 16 bases between the two germline ends. The CDR3 nucleotides are TGCGCCAGCAGTCGGCGGGGAAGCAGGGGCTACACCTTC. It is translated as CASSRRGSRGYTF.

This sequence joins TRBV30 and TRBJ1-1; D unclear. Looked up from germline, CDR1 is GTSNPN and CDR2 is SVGIG (reference sequence). The V end lost 2 bases, the J end lost 1 base, and 8 bases lay between the germline ends. The CDR3 has 13 amino acids. This chain's CDR3 is CAWSPGRNTEAFF. The CDR3 region has the DNA TGTGCCTGGAGTCCGGGCCGGAACACTGAAGCTTTCTTT. Drawing the rest from reference TRBV30 and TRBJ1-1, the complete variable domain is SQTIHQWPATLVQPVGSPLSLECTVEGTSNPNLYWYRQAAGRGLQLLFYSVGIGQISSEVPQNLSASRPQDRQFILSSKKLLLSDSGFYLCAWSPGRNTEAFFGQGTRLTVV.

V and J are TRBV7-8 and TRBJ2-7, with 9 positions matching TRBD1. V trimming: 8 bases; J trimming: 6 bases; junction bases outside the gene matches: 11. Germline V gene sequence: CDR1 SGHVS, CDR2 FQNEAQ. The CDR3 runs 14 residues. CDR3 protein: CASGPQPTGGEQYF. CDR3 DNA: TGTGCCAGCGGGCCCCAACCGACAGGGGGCGAGCAGTACTTC.

This chain joins TRBV4-1 and TRBJ1-1; D perhaps matches TRBD1 (6 bases). CDR3 size: 15 residues. Per germline, CDR1 MGHRA and CDR2 YSYEKL. Trimming shortened V by 4 bases and J by 5 bases, and 17 bases separated the two germline ends. The CDR3 sequence is CASSRRQATRTEAFF. The CDR3, as DNA: TGCGCCAGCAGCCGAAGACAGGCGACGAGGACTGAAGCTTTCTTT.

This sequence joins TRBV27 and TRBJ2-1; TRBD2 agrees at 9 bases. The V gene's germline CDR1 is MNHEY and CDR2 SMNVEV (reference sequence). This CDR3 region has 14 residues. V trimming: 4 bases; J trimming: 8 bases; junction bases outside the gene matches: 6. The CDR3 coding sequence is TGTGCCAGCAGTTGGCTAGCGGGATCGTATGAGCAGTTCTTC. Protein product: CASSWLAGSYEQFF.

The chain is built from TRBV7-9 and TRBJ2-1; TRBD2 is a possible D gene (6 bases). V gave up 3 bases and J gave up 9 bases, with 9 bases separating them. The CDR3 contains 12 residues. Germline CDR1 SEHNR, CDR2 FQNEAQ (reference sequence). The CDR3 DNA reads TGTGCCAGCAGCTTGGGGGGTCTTGAGCAGTTCTTC. Its protein is CASSLGGLEQFF.

The chain uses TRBV25-1 and TRBJ2-1; 11 bases are shared with TRBD2. V was clipped by 2 bases and J by 6 bases; unmatched bases: 3. This CDR3 region has 15 residues. Germline V CDR1 and CDR2: MGHDK, SYGVNS. CDR3 sequence reads: CASSEVAGGFNEQFF. The CDR3 nucleotides are TGTGCCAGCAGTGAAGTAGCGGGAGGGTTCAATGAGCAGTTCTTC.

The genes are TRBV15 and TRBJ2-6; 10 bases fit TRBD1. Germline CDR1 and CDR2: LNHNV and YYDKDF (reference sequence). The ends lost 2 bases at V and 2 bases at J; junction bases unmatched: 12. CDR3 size: 20 residues. The CDR3 DNA sequence: TGTGCCACCAGCAGAACCAAAACCGGGACAGGGGCACCTGGGGCCAACGTCCTGACTTTC. Its protein product is CATSRTKTGTGAPGANVLTF.

This chain joins TRBV10-1 and TRBJ2-1; either TRBD1 or TRBD2 may fit D (5 bases each). V was pared by 3 bases and J by 13 bases, with 16 bases between. Germline CDR1 WNHNN, CDR2 SYGVQD (reference sequence). This CDR3 comprises 13 residues. The CDR3 region is CASSEYIGGPQFF. CDR3 coding DNA: TGCGCCAGCAGTGAATATATTGGGGGACCACAGTTCTTC.

This sequence joins TRBV13 and TRBJ2-7; the D gene is possibly TRBD1 (7 bases). CDR3 length equals 14 residues. Germline V gene data show CDR1 as PRHDT and CDR2 as FYEKMQ (reference sequence). Trimming took off 3 bases at V and 3 bases at J, with 12 bases between the two ends. CDR3 in DNA: TGTGCCAGCAGCTTGGGGCAGGGGGGCTACGAGCAGTACTTC. It is translated as CASSLGQGGYEQYF.

The chain joins TRBV18 to TRBJ1-5; TRBD1 aligns across 7 bases. This CDR3 has 13 residues. The V segment lost 6 bases and the J segment 6 bases; nucleotides outside the gene matches: 5. CDR1 KGHSH and CDR2 LQKENI come from the germline V gene. The CDR3 loop is CASSPNRGQPQHF. In DNA form, the CDR3 reads TGTGCCAGCTCGCCGAACAGGGGTCAGCCCCAGCATTTT. Together with reference TRBV18 and TRBJ1-5, the CDR3 gives the full variable domain: NAGVMQNPRHLVRRRGQEARLRCSPMKGHSHVYWYRQLPEEGLKFMVYLQKENIIDESGMPKERFSAEFPKEGPSILRIQQVVRGDSAAYFCASSPNRGQPQHFGDGTRLSIL.

The chain couples TRBV9 to TRBJ2-1; possibly TRBD2 for D (6 bases). The ends were cut back, 0 bases at V and 3 bases at J, with 16 bases in the middle. The CDR3 covers 17 residues. Germline CDR1 reads SGDLS; CDR2 reads YYNGEE. The CDR3 DNA follows: TGTGCCAGCAGCGTAGGGGTAAGGGGAGGTTTCTACAATGAGCAGTTCTTC. Its translation is CASSVGVRGGFYNEQFF.

The rearrangement links TRBV19 to TRBJ2-5, with no clear D. This CDR3 comprises 14 residues. Germline assignment: CDR1 LNHDA and CDR2 SQIVND (reference sequence). The V end lost 4 bases, the J end lost 3 bases, and 12 bases lay between the germline ends. CDR3 DNA: TGTGCCAGTAGTACGGCCAGTGGGGAAGAGACCCAGTACTTC. Protein sequence: CASSTASGEETQYF.

CDR3: CASSLPLAEKLFF. CDR3 DNA: TGTGCCAGCAGCCTCCCGTTGGCTGAAAAACTGTTTTTT. The chain has TRBV5-5 and TRBJ1-4; no reliable D call. The ends were cut back, 4 bases at V and 7 bases at J, with 11 bases in the middle. The CDR3 is 13 amino acids. Germline V lookup: CDR1 SGHKS, CDR2 YYEKEE (reference sequence).

The chain links TRBV6-5 to TRBJ2-2; D is unresolved. V was clipped by 5 bases and J by 6 bases, with 4 bases between them. CDR3 length equals 11 residues. Germline CDR1 reads MNHEY; CDR2 reads SVGAGI. The CDR3 coding sequence is TGTGCCAGCAGTGTCTCCGGGGAGCTGTTTTTT. Amino acids: CASSVSGELFF.

This chain joins TRBV4-1 and TRBJ2-6, with 9 bases identical to TRBD1. The germline gives CDR1 MGHRA, CDR2 YSYEKL. This CDR3 comprises 15 residues. V dropped 8 bases and J dropped 3; count of bases not matched to a gene: 5. For the CDR3, the DNA is TGCGCCAGCGGGACAGGGAGGCGTGGGGCCAACGTCCTGACTTTC. Amino acids: CASGTGRRGANVLTF.

This clone has more than one count but fewer than ten. The gene calls are TRBV19 and TRBJ2-7, with D hard to call. The V gene's germline CDR1 is LNHDA and CDR2 SQIVND (reference sequence). The CDR3 has 10 amino acids. Trimming removed 9 bases from V and 2 bases from J, with 5 bases in between. The CDR3 is CARNPYEQYF. The CDR3 region has the DNA TGTGCCAGAAACCCCTACGAGCAGTACTTC.

The CDR3 spells CASSAPSGGTYEQYF. The CDR3 nucleotides are TGTGCCAGCAGCGCCCCTAGCGGGGGAACCTACGAGCAGTACTTC. This chain uses TRBV7-2 with TRBJ2-7, with TRBD2 identical over 10 bases. The V and J ends lost 5 bases and 2 bases, in that order; junction bases with no gene match: 6. Germline lookup yields CDR1 SGHTA and CDR2 FQGNSA. This CDR3 is 15 amino acids long.

The chain couples TRBV30 to TRBJ2-3; a possible D gene is TRBD1 (5 bases). The CDR3 covers 13 residues. Germline V gene data show CDR1 as GTSNPN and CDR2 as SVGIG (reference sequence). The V end was cut by 0 bases, the J end by 2 bases, with 6 bases between. CDR3: CAWSVQDTDTQYF. The DNA of the CDR3 is TGTGCCTGGAGTGTACAGGACACAGATACGCAGTATTTT.

This clone was counted a few times. V and J are TRBV7-6 and TRBJ2-1; D uncertain. Germline values: CDR1 SGHVS, CDR2 FNYEAQ. Trimming left V 1 base short and J 6 bases short, with 10 bases between. The CDR3 contains 14 residues. This CDR3 is CASSLEANSNEQFF. For the CDR3, the DNA is TGTGCCAGCAGCTTAGAAGCGAACAGCAATGAGCAGTTCTTC.

The J gene is TRBJ1-1, the V gene TRBV2; D perhaps matches TRBD1 (6 bases). The CDR3 sequence is 14 residues long. The V gene lost 4 bases and the J gene lost 5 bases, with 14 bases spanning the gap. Germline CDR1 and CDR2: SNHLY and FYNNEI. CDR3 sequence: CASSGKQGGTEAFF. CDR3 coding DNA: TGTGCCAGCAGTGGAAAACAGGGTGGAACTGAAGCTTTCTTT.

This clone has a handful of counts. This sequence joins TRBV19 and TRBJ2-1; no definite D call. V dropped 5 bases and J dropped 9 bases, with 17 bases sitting between them. Germline CDR1 reads LNHDA; CDR2 reads SQIVND (reference sequence). This CDR3 region has 14 residues. CDR3 region: CASSPSPKLGEQFF. In DNA, the CDR3 is TGTGCCAGTAGTCCGAGTCCCAAATTAGGTGAGCAGTTCTTC.

V is TRBV9 and J is TRBJ2-3; 9 bases line up with TRBD1. The CDR3 has 14 amino acids. Germline V gene lookup returns CDR1 SGDLS and CDR2 YYNGEE. The ends lost 4 bases at V and 3 bases at J; junction bases unmatched: 3. Here the CDR3 reads CASSRDRVTDTQYF. In DNA form, the CDR3 reads TGTGCCAGCAGCAGGGACAGGGTGACAGATACGCAGTATTTT.

The rearrangement links TRBV2 to TRBJ2-3; no firm D call. Germline CDR1 and CDR2: SNHLY and FYNNEI. The CDR3 has 15 residues. Deletions cut 2 bases from V and 0 bases from J, with 9 bases between. CDR3 DNA: TGTGCCAGCAGTGAACGGGCTAGGAGCACAGATACGCAGTATTTT. Its translation: CASSERARSTDTQYF. Combining the CDR3 with reference TRBV2 and TRBJ2-3 gives the whole variable domain EPEVTQTPSHQVTQMGQEVILRCVPISNHLYFYWYRQILGQKVEFLVSFYNNEISEKSEIFDDQFSVERPDGSNFTLKIRSTKLEDSAMYFCASSERARSTDTQYFGPGTRLTVL.

In this sample, this clone turned up a few times. J is TRBJ1-1 and V is TRBV6-5; D remains ambiguous. Germline lookup yields CDR1 MNHEY and CDR2 SVGAGI. This CDR3 region has 14 residues. Trimming left V 6 bases short and J 4 bases short, with 15 bases between. The DNA for the CDR3 is TGTGCCAGCAGACCTCAGGTCGAGGGCACTGAAGCTTTCTTT. Translating gives CASRPQVEGTEAFF.